This T cell receptor beta chain was sequenced in a study of cytomegalovirus exposure and HLA in healthy donors. Primers for the PCR totalled 60 Vbeta and 13 Jbeta. TCRdb's copy holds only in-frame clones and misses some; the assay was immunoSEQ multiplex PCR. The data show 110,000 or so clones, roughly three quarters seen once. Study conclusions and caveats: Sequencing likely produced, as an artifact, a cluster of highly shared sequence variants. Analysis performed later found more than 15,000 TCR beta sequences associated with HLA alleles at 0.05 false discovery rate. It was taken for granted in presence/absence analyses that sequencing depth across donors was roughly uniform. The investigators catalogued 164 TCR beta chains as cytomegalovirus-associated.

As concerns this clone: What it binds is unknown.

The CDR3 extends over 16 amino acids. Germline assignment: CDR1 SGHTA and CDR2 FQGTGA. The V segment lost 4 bases and the J segment 5 bases; nucleotides outside the gene matches: 10. This rearrangement joins TRBV7-3 to TRBJ2-2; 7 bases map to TRBD2. Sequencing used PBMCs. The receptor was isolated from a male donor in good health and CMV-seronegative. CDR3 sequence (DNA): TGTGCCAGCAGCTCGCTCCTGGGAGGGCGGACCGGGGAGCTGTTTTTT. This sequence encodes CASSSLLGGRTGELFF.